Shown below are 17 T cell receptor beta chains from a single sample sequenced in a study of OX40 agonist ivuxolimab in advanced cancers. Sequencing was performed with immunoSEQ multiplex PCR; in TCRdb, only in-frame clones are kept and a portion is missing. The sample contains 60,000 to 100,000 clones, approximately 87% of which appear only once. The material sequenced was CD4+ or CD8+ T cells sorted from blood, taken in a trial of the OX40 agonist ivuxolimab. The receptor set was obtained from an adult with an advanced solid tumor such as melanoma, head and neck, liver or kidney cancer.

This chain links TRBV11-3 with TRBJ2-2; D not resolved. This CDR3 comprises 14 residues. Germline-derived CDR1 and CDR2 are SGHNT and YENEEA. Between the trimmed V and J ends, which lost 5 bases and 1 base, there was a span of 8 bases. For the CDR3, the DNA is TGTGCCAGCAGCCAAGGAGAGAACACCGGGGAGCTGTTTTTT. Amino acids: CASSQGENTGELFF.

The chain is built from TRBV4-1 and TRBJ1-5; D gene unclear. The V end was cut by 2 bases, the J end by 3 bases, with 20 bases between. This CDR3 has 18 residues. Germline loops: CDR1 MGHRA, CDR2 YSYEKL. Here the CDR3 DNA reads TGCGCCAGCAGCCAACCTTTCGGCAGGACCCTACTCAATCAGCCCCAGCATTTT. Translating gives CASSQPFGRTLLNQPQHF.

This CDR3 reads CASSQGGTSGNQETQYF. The CDR3 DNA follows: TGCGCCAGCAGCCAAGGAGGGACTAGCGGAAACCAAGAGACCCAGTACTTC. V and J are TRBV4-1 and TRBJ2-5; 11 bases match TRBD2. Looked up from germline, CDR1 is MGHRA and CDR2 is YSYEKL. The CDR3 is made up of 17 amino acids. The J segment lost 0 bases and the V segment lost 1 base, leaving 4 bases of the junction unmatched.

The chain joins TRBV30 to TRBJ1-6; D remains unclear. Germline V gene sequence: CDR1 GTSNPN, CDR2 SVGIG (reference sequence). CDR3 length: 11 residues. V lost 0 bases, J lost 10 bases, and 4 bases lay in between. CDR3 DNA sequence: TGTGCCTGGAGTGTCGGGTCACCCCTCCACTTT. Its translation is CAWSVGSPLHF. The full variable domain, completed using reference TRBV30 and TRBJ1-6, is SQTIHQWPATLVQPVGSPLSLECTVEGTSNPNLYWYRQAAGRGLQLLFYSVGIGQISSEVPQNLSASRPQDRQFILSSKKLLLSDSGFYLCAWSVGSPLHFGNGTRLTVT.

This chain joins TRBV9 and TRBJ2-2, with 11 bases matching TRBD2. The CDR3 extends over 17 amino acids. The V gene's germline CDR1 is SGDLS and CDR2 YYNGEE. V was pared by 3 bases and J by 6 bases, with 10 bases of the junction left unmatched. The CDR3: CASSGTSGSVGAGELFF. The CDR3, as DNA: TGTGCCAGCAGCGGAACTAGCGGGAGTGTGGGGGCCGGGGAGCTGTTTTTT.

This chain links TRBV5-4 with TRBJ1-6; D is unclear. This CDR3 comprises 15 residues. The germline CDR1 and CDR2 sequences are SGHNT and YYREEE (reference sequence). Trimming took off 4 bases at V and 7 bases at J, with 15 bases between the two ends. Here the CDR3 reads CASSLGYATNSPLHF. The DNA of the CDR3 is TGTGCCAGCAGCCTGGGCTACGCCACAAATTCACCCCTCCACTTT.

This clone was observed a few times. In DNA, the CDR3 is TGTGCCAGCTCACCACGAGGAGATCAGCCCCAGCATTTT. This encodes CASSPRGDQPQHF. The gene calls are TRBV18 and TRBJ1-5; D is undetermined. V lost 1 base and J lost 5, with 6 bases in between. Germline loops: CDR1 KGHSH, CDR2 LQKENI. This CDR3 has 13 residues. Together with reference TRBV18 and TRBJ1-5, the CDR3 gives the full variable domain: NAGVMQNPRHLVRRRGQEARLRCSPMKGHSHVYWYRQLPEEGLKFMVYLQKENIIDESGMPKERFSAEFPKEGPSILRIQQVVRGDSAAYFCASSPRGDQPQHFGDGTRLSIL.

This chain links TRBV7-8 with TRBJ1-2, with 10 positions matching TRBD1. Unmatched junction bases numbered 10, after V lost 1 base and J lost 8 bases. The CDR3 is 16 amino acids. Germline lookup yields CDR1 SGHVS and CDR2 FQNEAQ. CDR3 coding DNA: TGTGCCAGCAGCTTAGGAGAGGGACAGGGGATCTCCGGCTACACCTTC. Translation gives CASSLGEGQGISGYTF. The variable domain in full, completed from reference TRBV7-8 and TRBJ1-2, reads GAGVSQSPRYKVAKRGQDVALRCDPISGHVSLFWYQQALGQGPEFLTYFQNEAQLDKSGLPSDRFFAERPEGSVSTLKIQRTQQEDSAVYLCASSLGEGQGISGYTFGSGTRLTVV.

This clone occurred once. J is TRBJ2-4 and V is TRBV19; D is unresolved. Germline V gene lookup returns CDR1 LNHDA and CDR2 SQIVND (reference sequence). The CDR3 has 14 residues. V was clipped by 1 base and J by 8 bases, with 12 bases between them. The CDR3 spells CASSIGVTAYIQYF. CDR3 nucleotide sequence: TGTGCCAGTAGTATAGGGGTGACTGCATACATTCAGTACTTC.

This clone was seen more than once but under ten times. This chain links TRBV9 with TRBJ1-4, with D unresolved. Germline lookup yields CDR1 SGDLS and CDR2 YYNGEE. There are 15 residues in the CDR3. V was clipped by 2 bases and J by 8 bases, with 16 bases between them. CDR3: CASSVDAREREKLFF. DNA for the CDR3: TGTGCCAGCAGCGTCGACGCCCGGGAGAGGGAAAAACTGTTTTTT.

V is TRBV5-1 and J is TRBJ2-3; no clear D gene. Germline V gene data show CDR1 as SGHRS and CDR2 as YFSETQ. The CDR3 spans 15 residues. The germline V and J ends were trimmed by 3 bases and 1 base, with 12 bases remaining between them. The chain's CDR3 is CASSYGPQGTDTQYF. The DNA of the CDR3 is TGCGCCAGCAGCTACGGCCCTCAGGGCACAGATACGCAGTATTTT.

V and J are TRBV7-9 and TRBJ2-1; possibly TRBD1 or TRBD2 for D (5 bases each). Germline-derived CDR1 and CDR2 are SEHNR and FQNEAQ (reference sequence). Between the trimmed V and J ends, which lost 5 bases and 7 bases, there was a span of 21 bases. This CDR3 spans 16 amino acids. The CDR3 loop is CASSPSLGTNTNEQFF. The CDR3 DNA reads as TGTGCCAGCAGCCCCAGTCTTGGGACGAATACGAATGAGCAGTTCTTC.

This rearrangement joins TRBV2 to TRBJ2-3; D ambiguous. V dropped 8 bases and J dropped 5 bases, with 11 bases sitting between them. The V gene's germline CDR1 is SNHLY and CDR2 FYNNEI. The CDR3 is made up of 12 amino acids. CDR3 bases: TGTGCCAGCCCCAAAGCTGGAGATACGCAGTATTTT. Amino acid sequence: CASPKAGDTQYF.

This rearrangement joins TRBV27 to TRBJ2-7; D tentatively reads TRBD1 or TRBD2 (5 bases each). Germline values: CDR1 MNHEY, CDR2 SMNVEV (reference sequence). V was clipped by 5 bases and J by 11 bases, with 16 bases between them. The CDR3 extends over 12 amino acids. The CDR3 DNA follows: TGTGCCAGCAGTCGGGGAAGGGGAGTCGAGTACTTC. It codes for CASSRGRGVEYF.

V usage is TRBV28 and J usage is TRBJ2-7; D is uncertain. CDR1 MDHEN and CDR2 SYDVKM come from the germline V gene. V lost 4 bases and J lost 12, with 13 bases in between. The CDR3 consists of 11 residues. The DNA for the CDR3 is TGTGCCAGCAGTTCCTTATTTGGACCGTACTTC. Its protein is CASSSLFGPYF. Drawing the rest from reference TRBV28 and TRBJ2-7, the complete variable domain is DVKVTQSSRYLVKRTGEKVFLECVQDMDHENMFWYRQDPGLGLRLIYFSYDVKMKEKGDIPEGYSVSREKKERFSLILESASTNQTSMYLCASSSLFGPYFGPGTRLTVT.

This chain uses TRBV9 with TRBJ2-7; 8 nucleotides agree with TRBD1. The CDR3 runs 16 residues. The trim removed 3 bases at V and 3 bases at J, leaving 11 bases unmatched. Per germline, CDR1 SGDLS and CDR2 YYNGEE. CDR3 in amino acids: CASSEGWGQAIYEQYF. The CDR3 DNA sequence: TGTGCCAGCAGCGAGGGGTGGGGACAGGCGATCTACGAGCAGTACTTC.

The genes are TRBV27 and TRBJ2-5, with D possibly being TRBD2 (6 bases). V shed 4 bases and J shed 8 bases, with 17 bases lying between them. Germline V gives CDR1 MNHEY, CDR2 SMNVEV (reference sequence). There are 14 residues in the CDR3. CDR3 sequence reads: CASSSLGTGGTQYF. The CDR3 bases are TGTGCCAGCAGTTCCTTAGGGACTGGGGGAACCCAGTACTTC.